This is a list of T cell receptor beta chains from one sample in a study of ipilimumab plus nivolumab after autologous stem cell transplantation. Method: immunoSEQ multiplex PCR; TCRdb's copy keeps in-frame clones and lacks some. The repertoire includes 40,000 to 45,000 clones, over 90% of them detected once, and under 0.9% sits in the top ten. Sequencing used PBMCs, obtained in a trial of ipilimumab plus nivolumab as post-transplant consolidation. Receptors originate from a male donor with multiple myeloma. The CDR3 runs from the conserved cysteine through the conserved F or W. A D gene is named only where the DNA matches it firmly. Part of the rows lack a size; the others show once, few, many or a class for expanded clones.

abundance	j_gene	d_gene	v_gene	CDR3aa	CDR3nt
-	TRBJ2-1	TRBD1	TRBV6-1	CASSAARGSGYNEQFF	TGTGCCAGCAGTGCAGCCAGGGGGTCAGGCTACAATGAGCAGTTCTTC
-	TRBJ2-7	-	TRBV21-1	CASEGGTATYEQYF	TGTGCCAGCGAGGGGGGGACGGCCACCTACGAGCAGTACTTC
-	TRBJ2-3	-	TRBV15	CATSRDRGGVSTDTQYF	TGTGCCACCAGCAGAGATCGGGGCGGGGTCAGCACAGATACGCAGTATTTT
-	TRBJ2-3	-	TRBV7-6	CASSTPTADTQYF	TGTGCCAGCAGCACCCCCACGGCAGATACGCAGTATTTT
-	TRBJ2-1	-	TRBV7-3	CASSNLATEQFF	TGTGCCAGCAGCAACCTAGCAACTGAGCAGTTCTTC
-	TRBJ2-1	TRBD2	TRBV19	CASGGLEERFF	TGTGCCAGTGGCGGACTAGAGGAACGGTTCTTC
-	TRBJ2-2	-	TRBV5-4	CASSLNGLNTGELFF	TGTGCCAGCAGCTTAAACGGGCTTAACACCGGGGAGCTGTTTTTT
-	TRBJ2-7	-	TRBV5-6	CASSLRKAYEQYF	TGTGCCAGCAGCTTGCGGAAGGCCTACGAGCAGTACTTC
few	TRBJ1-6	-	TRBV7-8	CASSQEGGGYNSPLHF	TGTGCCAGCAGCCAAGAGGGGGGGGGTTATAATTCACCCCTCCACTTT
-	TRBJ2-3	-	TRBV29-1	CSSVGSFTDTQYF	TGCAGCTCTGTGGGGAGTTTCACAGATACGCAGTATTTT
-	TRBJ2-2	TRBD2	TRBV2	CASSEGLAVAGELFF	TGTGCCAGCAGTGAAGGCCTAGCGGTAGCCGGGGAGCTGTTTTTT
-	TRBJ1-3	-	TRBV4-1	CASSGGLFGNTIYF	TGCGCCAGCAGCGGGGGGCTTTTTGGAAACACCATATATTTT
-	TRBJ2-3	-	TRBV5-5	CASSPGTRTDTQYF	TGTGCCAGCAGCCCGGGGACAAGGACAGATACGCAGTATTTT
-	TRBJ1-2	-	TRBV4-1	CASSQGLQGRLYGYTF	TGCGCCAGCAGCCAAGGCCTACAGGGACGCCTCTATGGCTACACCTTC
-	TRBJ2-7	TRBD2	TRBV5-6	CASSWREGEPGLAKYEQYF	TGTGCCAGCAGCTGGAGGGAGGGGGAACCGGGACTAGCGAAATACGAGCAGTACTTC
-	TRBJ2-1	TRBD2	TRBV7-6	CASSLSSGGSYNEQFF	TGTGCCAGCAGCTTATCTAGCGGGGGCTCCTACAATGAGCAGTTCTTC
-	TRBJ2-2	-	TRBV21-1	CASNRGGTGELFF	TGTGCCAGCAATCGAGGGGGCACCGGGGAGCTGTTTTTT
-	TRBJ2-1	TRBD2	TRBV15	CATSRDGAGGHNEQFF	TGTGCCACCAGCAGAGATGGTGCGGGGGGACACAATGAGCAGTTCTTC
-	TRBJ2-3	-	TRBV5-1	CASSLDPGNTDTQYF	TGCGCCAGCAGCTTGGATCCAGGGAACACAGATACGCAGTATTTT
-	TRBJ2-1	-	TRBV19	CASSIKVSGVADNEQFF	TGTGCCAGTAGTATAAAGGTCTCAGGGGTAGCAGACAATGAGCAGTTCTTC
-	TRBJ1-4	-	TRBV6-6	CASSYSRGGENEKLFF	TGTGCCAGCAGTTACTCGCGTGGGGGAGAAAATGAAAAACTGTTTTTT
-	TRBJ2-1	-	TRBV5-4	CASSLGGSPYNEQFF	TGTGCCAGCAGCTTGGGGGGTAGTCCCTACAATGAGCAGTTCTTC
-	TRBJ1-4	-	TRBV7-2	CASSLDRAAKLFF	TGTGCCAGCAGCCTAGACAGAGCCGCAAAACTGTTTTTT
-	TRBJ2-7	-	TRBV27	CASSATGQGYEQYF	TGTGCCAGCAGTGCCACCGGGCAGGGGTACGAGCAGTACTTC
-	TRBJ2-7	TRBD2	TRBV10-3	CAISGGGSRVEQYF	TGTGCCATCAGTGGGGGAGGGTCGAGGGTCGAGCAGTACTTC
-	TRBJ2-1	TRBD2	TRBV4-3	CASSPLGGVDEQFF	TGCGCCAGCAGCCCCCTTGGGGGGGTCGATGAGCAGTTCTTC
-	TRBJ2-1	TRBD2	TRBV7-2	CASSLASGRTLNEQFF	TGTGCCAGCAGCTTAGCTAGCGGGAGGACCCTCAATGAGCAGTTCTTC
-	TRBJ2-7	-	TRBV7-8	CASSLDQGYYEQYF	TGTGCCAGCAGCTTAGATCAGGGTTACTACGAGCAGTACTTC
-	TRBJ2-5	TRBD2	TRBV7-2	CASSSEGSGGAAETQYF	TGTGCCAGCAGCTCGGAAGGTAGCGGGGGGGCCGCGGAGACCCAGTACTTC
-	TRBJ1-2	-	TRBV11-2	CASSLDRTANYGYTF	TGTGCCAGCAGCTTAGATCGGACAGCTAACTATGGCTACACCTTC
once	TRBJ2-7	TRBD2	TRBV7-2	CASSFSGGAHEQYF	TGTGCCAGCAGCTTTAGCGGGGGGGCCCACGAGCAGTACTTC
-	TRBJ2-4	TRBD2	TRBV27	CASRPGLAENIQYF	TGTGCCAGCAGACCGGGACTAGCGGAAAACATTCAGTACTTC